This T cell receptor (beta chain) is from a study of identical twins. General study points: Memory repertoires lacked the insertion deficit that abundant cord blood beta clonotypes showed. A cross-sectional statistical analysis, not follow-up of the same donors, supported the conclusions.

Looked up from germline, CDR1 is DFQATT and CDR2 is SNEGSKA (reference sequence). The V segment lost 5 bases and the J segment 0 bases; nucleotides outside the gene matches: 9. CDR3 length: 17 residues. One entry per CDR3 protein results from TCRdb running MiXCR on the 5' RACE reads. In the table there are about 900,000 distinct CDR3 sequences, 12% of which are singletons. The sample holds a few counts of this clonotype. The antigen remains unidentified. This sample was also put to use in a study of yellow fever vaccine responses in identical twins.

Sequencing used PBMCs. The TCR originated in a woman aged 18-29 years in good health. V and J are TRBV20-1 and TRBJ2-6; TRBD1 matches at 8 bases. CDR3 nucleotides: TGCAGTGCTCCAACAGGGGGTGTTTTCTCTGGGGCCAACGTCCTGACTTTC. Translation: CSAPTGGVFSGANVLTF.